This TCR beta chain was sequenced for a study of cytomegalovirus exposure and HLA in healthy donors. Germline V gives CDR1 MNHEY, CDR2 SVGAGI. V was shortened by 0 bases and J by 0 bases, with 6 bases between the two germline ends. The CDR3 loop spans 15 amino acids. Notes on the study in general: It was reported that the classifier diagnosed cytomegalovirus status with high specificity and sensitivity in both the original and validation cohorts.

As for this clone: The antigen remains undetermined.

Measured with immunoSEQ multiplex PCR; TCRdb has only the in-frame clones, and not every one. The sample gives about 130,000 clones, roughly nine tenths of which show up once; 9% is in the top ten. This receptor was taken from a woman between 18 and 29 years old in good health and CMV-seropositive. This sequence joins TRBV6-5 and TRBJ1-5; no clear D. Sequencing input: PBMCs. This CDR3 reads CASSYSEVSNQPQHF. In DNA form, the CDR3 reads TGTGCCAGCAGTTACTCAGAGGTTAGCAATCAGCCCCAGCATTTT.